These 27 T cell receptor beta chains were sequenced from one sample in a study of cytomegalovirus exposure and HLA in healthy donors. PCR amplification relied on 60 Vbeta primers (plus 13 Jbeta primers). Sequencing used immunoSEQ multiplex PCR; TCRdb keeps in-frame clones, though not all of them. Of around 160,000 clones in the sample, roughly two thirds were seen once. The sequencing input was PBMCs. Receptors originate from a woman between 18 and 29 years old in good health and CMV-seropositive.

CDR3 in DNA: TGTGCCAGCAGCCCCAGACGGACAGGGAATCGACCTAGCAATCAGCCCCAGCATTTT. It specifies CASSPRRTGNRPSNQPQHF. The rearrangement links TRBV14 to TRBJ1-5; 8 bases fit TRBD1. The junction had 14 bases not matched to a gene; V was cut back by 4 bases and J by 0 bases. The CDR3 has 19 amino acids. Germline V gene sequence: CDR1 SGHDN, CDR2 FVKESK.

CDR3 DNA: TGTGCCAGCAGCGCCGGGCAGGGGTACGGCTATGGCTACACCTTC. It yields the protein CASSAGQGYGYGYTF. This chain connects TRBV5-8 to TRBJ1-2; possibly TRBD1 for D (6 bases). Germline V gene sequence: CDR1 SGHTS, CDR2 YDEGEE. Trimming stripped 4 bases from V and 4 bases from J, with 17 bases between. This CDR3 spans 15 amino acids.

This clone has more than one count but fewer than ten. The rearrangement links TRBV4-1 to TRBJ1-1; TRBD1 agrees at 8 bases. CDR1 and CDR2 (germline): MGHRA, YSYEKL. CDR3 length equals 14 residues. Trimming removed 2 bases from V and 3 bases from J; junction bases left unmatched: 2. The CDR3 sequence: CASSQQGAHTEAFF. In DNA form, the CDR3 reads TGCGCCAGCAGCCAACAGGGGGCTCACACTGAAGCTTTCTTT.

The rearrangement joins TRBV7-6 to TRBJ2-7, with a weak D call TRBD2 (6 bases). This CDR3 spans 16 amino acids. V was trimmed by 0 bases and J by 2 bases, leaving 14 bases between them. In germline, CDR1 is SGHVS, CDR2 FNYEAQ. The CDR3 reads CASSLADSGATYEQYF. Written as DNA, the CDR3 is TGTGCCAGCAGCTTAGCCGATAGCGGCGCCACCTACGAGCAGTACTTC.

V and J are TRBV10-2 and TRBJ2-7, with a possible D match to TRBD1 (6 bases). The V gene's germline CDR1 is WSHSY and CDR2 SAAADI. Trimming removed 6 bases at V and 1 base at J, with 16 bases between. The CDR3 consists of 15 residues. This chain's CDR3 is CASSSRGSVSYEQYF. In nucleotides, the CDR3 is TGCGCCAGCAGCAGCAGGGGATCTGTGTCCTACGAGCAGTACTTC.

The CDR3 nucleotides read TGCGCCAGCAGCCTCCTGACTAGCGCAGAGCAGTTCTTC. Translation gives CASSLLTSAEQFF. The chain combines TRBV5-1 with TRBJ2-1; TRBD2 agrees at 8 bases. The CDR3 runs to 13 residues. Germline V gene sequence: CDR1 SGHRS, CDR2 YFSETQ. The junction had 7 bases not matched to a gene; V was cut back by 4 bases and J by 10 bases.

This clone turned up a few times. This chain links TRBV7-9 with TRBJ2-1, with 9 positions matching TRBD2. There are 15 residues in the CDR3. Germline CDR1 and CDR2: SEHNR and FQNEAQ (reference sequence). V gave up 5 bases and J gave up 9 bases; unmatched junction bases: 11. CDR3 residues: CASSPLAGVLSEQFF. Written as DNA, the CDR3 is TGTGCCAGCAGCCCCTTAGCGGGGGTCCTTAGTGAGCAGTTCTTC.

There are a few counts of this clone. The chain recombines TRBV28 with TRBJ1-1; D is perhaps TRBD1 (6 bases). The CDR3 covers 14 residues. Per germline, CDR1 MDHEN and CDR2 SYDVKM. V dropped 2 bases and J dropped 8 bases, with 15 bases sitting between them. CDR3 in DNA: TGTGCCAGCAGTTTAAGGGAGGGGGGGAGAGAAGCTTTCTTT. Protein sequence: CASSLREGGREAFF.

This chain connects TRBV7-9 to TRBJ2-5, with TRBD1 matching 11 bases. The germline gives CDR1 SEHNR, CDR2 FQNEAQ (reference sequence). The CDR3 covers 15 residues. Losses at the gene ends were 5 bases for V and 5 bases for J; bases not matched to a gene: 7. CDR3 sequence (DNA): TGTGCCAGCAGCAAGGGACAGGGGGAGTGGGAGACCCAGTACTTC. Its translation is CASSKGQGEWETQYF.

The J gene is TRBJ2-2, the V gene TRBV30, with 9 nucleotides matching TRBD2. Germline loops: CDR1 GTSNPN, CDR2 SVGIG (reference sequence). Germline trimming cut 0 bases from V and 6 bases from J; bases unmatched to any gene: 5. The CDR3 covers 15 residues. In nucleotides, the CDR3 is TGTGCCTGGAGTGTACAACTAGCGGGCTCCGGGGAGCTGTTTTTT. Translation: CAWSVQLAGSGELFF.

The chain joins TRBV6-6 to TRBJ2-6; D not certain. CDR3 length: 16 residues. Trimming took off 2 bases at V and 0 bases at J, with 8 bases between the two ends. CDR1 and CDR2 from the germline V gene are MNHNY and SVGAGI (reference sequence). The CDR3 is CASSYGSLSGANVLTF. CDR3 bases: TGTGCCAGCAGTTACGGTAGCCTCTCTGGGGCCAACGTCCTGACTTTC.

CDR3 residues: CASSLDPGTGGGGYTF. CDR3 DNA: TGCGCCAGCAGCCTGGACCCAGGGACAGGGGGCGGTGGCTACACCTTC. The chain uses TRBV5-1 and TRBJ1-2; the match to TRBD1 covers 12 bases. CDR1 and CDR2 from the germline V gene are SGHRS and YFSETQ. The CDR3 covers 16 residues. With 4 bases clipped from V and 7 bases from J, the junction kept 11 bases outside the gene matches.

The rearrangement joins TRBV4-1 to TRBJ2-7; TRBD1 aligns across 7 bases. The junction had 6 bases not matched to a gene; V was cut back by 3 bases and J by 4 bases. CDR3 length equals 14 residues. The germline CDR1 and CDR2 sequences are MGHRA and YSYEKL. CDR3 in amino acids: CASSHSGTVYEQYF. DNA of the CDR3: TGCGCCAGCAGCCACTCCGGGACAGTATACGAGCAGTACTTC.

V is TRBV4-2 and J is TRBJ2-1; no firm D call. V dropped 6 bases and J dropped 0 bases, with 9 bases sitting between them. The CDR3 has 14 residues. The V gene's germline CDR1 is LGHNA and CDR2 YNFKEQ. The CDR3 DNA reads as TGTGCCAGCAGTCTAGAGGTCTCCTACAATGAGCAGTTCTTC. Protein sequence: CASSLEVSYNEQFF.

The chain is built from TRBV2 and TRBJ1-5, with D possibly TRBD1 on 6 matching bases. Germline assignment: CDR1 SNHLY and CDR2 FYNNEI. The V and J ends lost 8 bases and 6 bases respectively, with 14 bases between them. This CDR3 is 13 amino acids long. The CDR3 here is CASGGGRTQPQHF. CDR3 nucleotides: TGTGCCAGCGGCGGGGGGCGAACTCAGCCCCAGCATTTT. The variable domain in full, with the rest retrieved from reference TRBV2 and TRBJ1-5, is EPEVTQTPSHQVTQMGQEVILRCVPISNHLYFYWYRQILGQKVEFLVSFYNNEISEKSEIFDDQFSVERPDGSNFTLKIRSTKLEDSAMYFCASGGGRTQPQHFGDGTRLSIL.

The chain has TRBV6-5 and TRBJ1-2; tentatively, D is TRBD1 (5 bases). Trimming took off 4 bases at V and 4 bases at J, with 16 bases between the two ends. This CDR3 spans 15 amino acids. CDR1 is MNHEY, CDR2 SVGAGI, per germline. This CDR3 is CASSSPGVLSYGYTF. In nucleotides, the CDR3 is TGTGCCAGCAGTTCCCCGGGGGTTTTGAGCTATGGCTACACCTTC.

The chain joins TRBV5-1 to TRBJ2-3, with 11 bases identical to TRBD2. With V trimmed by 4 bases and J by 2 bases, 12 bases remained unmatched. CDR3 length: 18 residues. Germline V CDR1 and CDR2: SGHRS, YFSETQ. The CDR3 loop is CASSLLLIAGGFTDTQYF. The CDR3 DNA follows: TGCGCCAGCAGCCTACTTTTAATAGCGGGAGGGTTCACAGATACGCAGTATTTT.

The gene calls are TRBV27 and TRBJ1-5; 7 bases line up with TRBD1. The length of the CDR3 is 19 residues. With V trimmed by 5 bases and J by 4 bases, 20 bases remained unmatched. The germline CDR1 and CDR2 sequences are MNHEY and SMNVEV (reference sequence). The CDR3 bases are TGTGCCAGCAGTCCCGAGCCGGACAGGTGGATGGATGCGAATCAGCCCCAGCATTTT. This encodes CASSPEPDRWMDANQPQHF.

This chain links TRBV5-1 with TRBJ2-7; TRBD1 matches 9 bases. The CDR3 is 13 amino acids. Germline loops: CDR1 SGHRS, CDR2 YFSETQ. The trim removed 3 bases at V and 6 bases at J, leaving 4 bases unmatched. The CDR3 is CASSSGDRAEQYF. The CDR3 nucleotides are TGCGCCAGCAGCTCAGGGGACAGGGCCGAGCAGTACTTC.

Only a few counts were recorded for this clone. The CDR3, as DNA: TGCGCCAGCACTACCTGGACAGGCGGCTACACCTTC. As protein: CASTTWTGGYTF. The genes are TRBV10-1 and TRBJ1-2; 7 bases align to TRBD1. Trimming at V came to 7 bases and at J to 8 bases, leaving 7 bases not matched to a gene. Germline values: CDR1 WNHNN, CDR2 SYGVQD (reference sequence). This CDR3 spans 12 amino acids.

The J gene is TRBJ2-5, the V gene TRBV9; 10 nucleotides line up with TRBD2. V gave up 3 bases and J gave up 0 bases; unmatched junction bases: 2. Germline V gene data show CDR1 as SGDLS and CDR2 as YYNGEE. CDR3 length: 15 residues. CDR3 nucleotides: TGTGCCAGCAGCGGTAGCGGGGGGTACCAAGAGACCCAGTACTTC. This encodes CASSGSGGYQETQYF.

The rearrangement uses TRBV18 and TRBJ2-5; no clear D gene. In germline, CDR1 is KGHSH, CDR2 LQKENI. Trimming took 4 bases from V and 0 from J, leaving 12 bases between them. The CDR3 spans 15 residues. CDR3 coding DNA: TGTGCCAGCTCACAACCGGCAGTGTACCAAGAGACCCAGTACTTC. Protein product: CASSQPAVYQETQYF. Using reference TRBV18 and TRBJ2-5 for the parts outside the CDR3, the full variable domain is NAGVMQNPRHLVRRRGQEARLRCSPMKGHSHVYWYRQLPEEGLKFMVYLQKENIIDESGMPKERFSAEFPKEGPSILRIQQVVRGDSAAYFCASSQPAVYQETQYFGPGTRLLVL.

The V call is TRBV6-7, the J call TRBJ2-5, with 11 nucleotides matching TRBD2. TRBV6-7 carries the ORF label, with uncertain function. The CDR3 is 16 amino acids. J was trimmed by 4 bases and V by 4 bases; bases with no gene match: 8. CDR3 loop: CASSCRLAGRSETQYF. In nucleotides, the CDR3 is TGTGCCAGCAGTTGCAGACTAGCGGGGAGGTCAGAGACCCAGTACTTC.

This clone was counted many times. The CDR3 protein is CASSLWGRGDSNQPQHF. Written as DNA, the CDR3 is TGTGCCAGCAGCTTATGGGGGAGGGGGGATAGCAATCAGCCCCAGCATTTT. The rearrangement joins TRBV7-2 to TRBJ1-5; D perhaps matches TRBD1 (6 bases). CDR3 length: 17 amino acids. The V gene lost 2 bases and the J gene lost 0 bases, with 14 bases spanning the gap. The germline V gene encodes CDR1 SGHTA and CDR2 FQGNSA.

V usage is TRBV11-2 and J usage is TRBJ2-5, with 12 bases lining up with TRBD1. Per the germline V gene, CDR1 is SGHAT and CDR2 is FQNNGV. After removal of 4 bases from V and 4 bases from J, the junction contained 7 bases not matched to a gene. The CDR3 is 16 amino acids. The CDR3 is CASSSIRDRGPETQYF. In DNA form, the CDR3 reads TGTGCCAGCAGCTCTATCCGGGACAGGGGGCCAGAGACCCAGTACTTC.

This clone was counted once. The V call is TRBV7-2, the J call TRBJ2-7, with D perhaps matching TRBD2 (5 bases). Germline CDR1 reads SGHTA; CDR2 reads FQGNSA. V dropped 3 bases and J dropped 4 bases, with 10 bases sitting between them. This CDR3 region has 13 residues. CDR3 nucleotides: TGTGCCAGCAGCTTTCTAGCAGTGTACGAGCAGTACTTC. As protein: CASSFLAVYEQYF.

V usage is TRBV11-1 and J usage is TRBJ1-1; 9 nucleotides line up with TRBD1. V was clipped by 5 bases and J by 1 base; unmatched bases: 5. CDR1 is SGHAT and CDR2 is FQDESV in the germline V gene (reference sequence). This CDR3 spans 15 amino acids. This CDR3 is CASSLQGAANTEAFF. CDR3 nucleotides: TGTGCCAGCAGCCTACAGGGGGCGGCGAACACTGAAGCTTTCTTT.